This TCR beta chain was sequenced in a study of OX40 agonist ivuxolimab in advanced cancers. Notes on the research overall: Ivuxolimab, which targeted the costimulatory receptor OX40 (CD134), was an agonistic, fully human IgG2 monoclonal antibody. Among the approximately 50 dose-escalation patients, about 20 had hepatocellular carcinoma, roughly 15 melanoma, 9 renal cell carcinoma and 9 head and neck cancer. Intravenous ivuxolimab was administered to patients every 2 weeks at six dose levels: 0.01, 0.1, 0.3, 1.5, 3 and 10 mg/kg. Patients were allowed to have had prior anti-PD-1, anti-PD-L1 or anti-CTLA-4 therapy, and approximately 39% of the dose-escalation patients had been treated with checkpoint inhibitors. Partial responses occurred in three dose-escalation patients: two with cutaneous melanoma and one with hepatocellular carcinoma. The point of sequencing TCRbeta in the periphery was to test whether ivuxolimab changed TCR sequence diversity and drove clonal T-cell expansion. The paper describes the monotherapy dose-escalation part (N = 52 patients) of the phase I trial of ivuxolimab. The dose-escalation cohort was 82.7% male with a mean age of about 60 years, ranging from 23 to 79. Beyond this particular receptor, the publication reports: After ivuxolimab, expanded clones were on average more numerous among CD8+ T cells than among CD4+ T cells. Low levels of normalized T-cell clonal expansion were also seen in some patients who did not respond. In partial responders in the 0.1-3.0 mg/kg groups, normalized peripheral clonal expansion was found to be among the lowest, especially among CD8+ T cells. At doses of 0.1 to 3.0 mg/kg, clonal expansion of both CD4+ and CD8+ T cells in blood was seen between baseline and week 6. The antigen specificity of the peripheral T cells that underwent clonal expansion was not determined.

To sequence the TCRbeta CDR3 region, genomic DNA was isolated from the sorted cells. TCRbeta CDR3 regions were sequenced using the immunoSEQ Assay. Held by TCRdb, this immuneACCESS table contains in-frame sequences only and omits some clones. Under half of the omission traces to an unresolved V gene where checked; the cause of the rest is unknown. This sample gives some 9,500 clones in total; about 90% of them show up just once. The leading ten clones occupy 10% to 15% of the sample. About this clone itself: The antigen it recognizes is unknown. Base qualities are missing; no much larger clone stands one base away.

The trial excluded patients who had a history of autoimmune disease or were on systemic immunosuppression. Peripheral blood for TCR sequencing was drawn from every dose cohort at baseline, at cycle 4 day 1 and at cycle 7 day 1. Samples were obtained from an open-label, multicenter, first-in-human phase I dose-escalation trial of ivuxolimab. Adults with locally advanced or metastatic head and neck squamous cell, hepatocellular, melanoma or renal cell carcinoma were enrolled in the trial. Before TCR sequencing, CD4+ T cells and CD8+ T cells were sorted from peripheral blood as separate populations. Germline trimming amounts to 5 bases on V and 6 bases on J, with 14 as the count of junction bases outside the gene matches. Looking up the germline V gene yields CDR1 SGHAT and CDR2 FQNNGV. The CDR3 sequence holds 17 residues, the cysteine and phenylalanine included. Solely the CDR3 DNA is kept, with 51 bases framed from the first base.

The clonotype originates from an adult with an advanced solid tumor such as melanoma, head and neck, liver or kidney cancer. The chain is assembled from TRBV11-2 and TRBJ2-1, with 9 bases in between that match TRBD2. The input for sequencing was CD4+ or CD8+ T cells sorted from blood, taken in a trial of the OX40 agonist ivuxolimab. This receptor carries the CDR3 CASSGTPGLADFNEQFF. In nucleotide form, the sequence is TGTGCCAGCAGCGGGACCCCGGGACTAGCTGATTTCAATGAGCAGTTCTTC.